This TCR beta chain is drawn from a study of blood T cell repertoires in COVID-19. In the original workflow: It was from reference gene primer amplification that nucleated cell counts were estimated. This table comes from immunoSEQ multiplex PCR, and its TCRdb copy is limited to in-frame clones, with some not included. That table is the source of V, J and clone size, and D and trimming were worked out from the DNA. The sample has about 180,000 clones, about 85% seen once. V trimming: 5 bases; J trimming: 11 bases; junction bases outside the gene matches: 10. The CDR3 runs to 13 residues. Germline V gives CDR1 SGHVS, CDR2 FQNEAQ.

The TCR sequence derives from a man older than 75 with COVID-19, enrolled during active disease. This chain links TRBV7-8 with TRBJ1-2; 8 nucleotides line up with TRBD1. Sequencing input: peripheral blood. The CDR3 protein is CASSLRTGLDYTF. CDR3 in DNA: TGTGCCAGCAGCCTGAGGACAGGGTTAGATTACACCTTC. Based on the CDR3 plus reference TRBV7-8 and TRBJ1-2, the full variable domain is GAGVSQSPRYKVAKRGQDVALRCDPISGHVSLFWYQQALGQGPEFLTYFQNEAQLDKSGLPSDRFFAERPEGSVSTLKIQRTQQEDSAVYLCASSLRTGLDYTFGSGTRLTVV.